The clone carrying this TCR beta chain was counted a few times. These data come from a study of blood T cell repertoires in COVID-19. On the study more broadly: Samples taken during acute and convalescent COVID-19 were collected in the United States, Italy and Spain. PBMCs, B-cell-depleted T cells, or T cells provided the cDNA or gDNA that made up the material.

Authors' analysis steps: Estimated nucleated cell counts came from reference gene primer amplification. Some clones are missing from TCRdb's copy, which holds only in-frame ones; the method was immunoSEQ multiplex PCR. The D gene and trimming were derived from the DNA, and the V and J assignments and clone size from that table. This table has some 260,000 clones, about 68% appearing once. This CDR3 has 12 amino acids. Trimming cost V 2 bases and J 7 bases; bases outside gene matches: 1. Germline CDR1 reads MNHNS; CDR2 reads SASEGT. What was sequenced was peripheral blood. This TCR derives from a woman aged 80 or over with acute or convalescent COVID-19. The chain recombines TRBV6-1 with TRBJ1-2; 7 bases line up with TRBD1. CDR3: CASSEQGVGYTF. The CDR3 DNA sequence: TGTGCCAGCAGTGAACAGGGGGTTGGCTACACCTTC.